The present T cell receptor beta chain was sequenced within a study of cytomegalovirus exposure and HLA in healthy donors. Study conclusions and caveats: Being productive about 87% or about 30% of the time was typical of most TCR beta V segments in an earlier analysis. A later analysis by the authors found several of the most significant clusters apparently linked to common viral pathogens. Among TCR beta chains, those listed as cytomegalovirus-associated numbered approximately 150.

The CDR3 spans 15 residues. Germline V CDR1 and CDR2: MNHEY, SMNVEV (reference sequence). J lost 5 bases, V lost 5 bases, and 4 bases had no gene match. Use of 60 Vbeta and 13 Jbeta primers characterized the PCR. Generated by immunoSEQ multiplex PCR, the TCRdb table keeps only in-frame clones and is missing some. In the table there are over 150,000 clones, 80% to 90% of which are singletons. This clone showed up just once. Its matching antigen is unknown. The sample comprised PBMCs. This clonotype was obtained from a woman between 45 and 60 years old in good health and CMV-seronegative. The chain links TRBV27 to TRBJ2-2; 11 positions agree with TRBD2. The DNA of the CDR3 is TGTGCCAGCAGTGGGATAGCGGGGGGGACCGGGGAGCTGTTTTTT. It yields the protein CASSGIAGGTGELFF.